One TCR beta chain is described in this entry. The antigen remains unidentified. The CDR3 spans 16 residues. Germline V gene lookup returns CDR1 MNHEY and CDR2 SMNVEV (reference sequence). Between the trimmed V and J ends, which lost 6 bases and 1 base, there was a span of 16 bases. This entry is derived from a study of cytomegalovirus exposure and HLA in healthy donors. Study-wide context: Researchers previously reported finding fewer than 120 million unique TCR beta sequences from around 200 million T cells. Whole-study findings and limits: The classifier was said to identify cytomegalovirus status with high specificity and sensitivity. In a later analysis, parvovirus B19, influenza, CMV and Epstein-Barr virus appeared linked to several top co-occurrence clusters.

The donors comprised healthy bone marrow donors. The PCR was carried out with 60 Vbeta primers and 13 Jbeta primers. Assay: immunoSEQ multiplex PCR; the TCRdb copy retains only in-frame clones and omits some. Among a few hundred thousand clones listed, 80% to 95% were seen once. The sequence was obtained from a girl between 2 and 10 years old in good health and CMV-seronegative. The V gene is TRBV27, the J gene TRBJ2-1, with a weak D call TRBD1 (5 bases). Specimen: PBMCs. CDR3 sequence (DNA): TGTGCCAGCAGGGCGGTAGTAGGGGTGTCCTACAATGAGCAGTTCTTC. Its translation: CASRAVVGVSYNEQFF.